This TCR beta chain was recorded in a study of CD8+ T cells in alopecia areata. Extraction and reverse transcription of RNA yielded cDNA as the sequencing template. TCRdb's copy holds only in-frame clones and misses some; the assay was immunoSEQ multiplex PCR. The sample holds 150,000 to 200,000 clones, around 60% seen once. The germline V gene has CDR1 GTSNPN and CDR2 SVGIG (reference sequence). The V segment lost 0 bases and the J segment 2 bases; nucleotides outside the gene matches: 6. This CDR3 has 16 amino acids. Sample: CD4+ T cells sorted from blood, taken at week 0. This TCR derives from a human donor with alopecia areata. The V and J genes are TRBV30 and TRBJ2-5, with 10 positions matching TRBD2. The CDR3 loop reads CAWSVLAGTRQETQYF. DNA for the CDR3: TGTGCCTGGAGTGTACTAGCGGGGACGCGACAAGAGACCCAGTACTTC. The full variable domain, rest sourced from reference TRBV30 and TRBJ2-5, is SQTIHQWPATLVQPVGSPLSLECTVEGTSNPNLYWYRQAAGRGLQLLFYSVGIGQISSEVPQNLSASRPQDRQFILSSKKLLLSDSGFYLCAWSVLAGTRQETQYFGPGTRLLVL.